One and the same sample provided the 24 T cell receptor beta chains below, sequenced in a study of spatial heterogeneity in lung cancer (dated by TCRdb to 2018 to 2020). Per the publication, the time point label means: sample taken at primary tumor resection. Study-level results and caveats: The number of expanded intratumoral alpha and beta TCRs correlated with the tumor nonsynonymous mutation count.

Library preparation employed 5' RACE. The sequencer was a NextSeq 500. The public reads were quality trimmed at Q25 with fastp and then assembled into clones with MiXCR by TCRdb, keeping productive beta chains. Rows are combined by CDR3 protein, so each entry shows the most common genes and DNA. Recorded for this sample are 20,000 to 25,000 distinct CDR3 sequences; over 4% of them occurred a single time. The ten largest account for 7.5% to 10% of the sample. Antigens of these TCRs are unknown. The sequencing used lung tumor tissue, collected at surgery. The receptors derive from a male donor with early-stage non-small cell lung cancer.

This clonotype was seen at least ten times. V is TRBV4-1 and J is TRBJ2-3; maybe TRBD1 (6 bases). The CDR3 is made up of 17 amino acids. CDR1 is MGHRA and CDR2 is YSYEKL in the germline V gene. Trimming took 0 bases from V and 0 from J, leaving 13 bases between them. CDR3 in amino acids: CASSQEQGRWSTDTQYF. The CDR3 DNA sequence: TGCGCCAGCAGCCAAGAGCAGGGGAGATGGAGCACAGATACGCAGTATTTT.

The sample holds many counts of this clonotype. The chain carries TRBV3-1 and TRBJ1-2; 7 bases match TRBD1. The CDR3 totals 14 residues. The germline V gene encodes CDR1 LGHDT and CDR2 YNNKEL (reference sequence). V lost 1 base to trimming and J lost 8 bases; unmatched junction nucleotides: 7. This CDR3 is CASSQGQGSNGYTF. The CDR3 DNA follows: TGTGCCAGCAGCCAAGGACAGGGTAGTAACGGCTACACCTTC. Filled out from reference TRBV3-1 and TRBJ1-2, the complete variable domain reads DTAVSQTPKYLVTQMGNDKSIKCEQNLGHDTMYWYKQDSKKFLKIMFSYNNKELIINETVPNRFSPKSPDKAHLNLHINSLELGDSAVYFCASSQGQGSNGYTFGSGTRLTVV.

This clonotype occurred many times. The chain recombines TRBV14 with TRBJ2-1, with 7 bases aligning to TRBD2. Germline V gives CDR1 SGHDN, CDR2 FVKESK. V gave up 1 base and J gave up 9 bases; unmatched junction bases: 6. The CDR3 is 14 amino acids. The CDR3 nucleotides read TGTGCCAGCAGCCAAGTTTCCGGCGGGAGTGAGCAGTTCTTC. Protein sequence: CASSQVSGGSEQFF. The whole variable domain, remainder taken from reference TRBV14 and TRBJ2-1, is EAGVTQFPSHSVIEKGQTVTLRCDPISGHDNLYWYRRVMGKEIKFLLHFVKESKQDESGMPNNRFLAERTGGTYSTLKVQPAELEDSGVYFCASSQVSGGSEQFFGPGTRLTVL.

This clonotype was counted at least ten times. CDR3 DNA: TGTGCCACCAGCATGGGACAACCATTTTACAATGAGCAGTTCTTC. It encodes CATSMGQPFYNEQFF. V is TRBV15 and J is TRBJ2-1; D might be TRBD1 (6 bases). Looked up from germline, CDR1 is LNHNV and CDR2 is YYDKDF (reference sequence). V was clipped by 4 bases and J by 4 bases, with 14 bases between them. The CDR3 spans 15 residues.

This clonotype was recorded many times. The rearrangement links TRBV7-9 to TRBJ1-5, with a possible D match to TRBD1 (5 bases). The V gene lost 5 bases and the J gene lost 0 bases, with 11 bases spanning the gap. CDR3 length: 15 amino acids. CDR1 is SEHNR and CDR2 is FQNEAQ in the germline V gene (reference sequence). The CDR3 DNA reads TGTGCCAGCAGCCCGGGGCTCGATAGCAATCAGCCCCAGCATTTT. This gives the protein CASSPGLDSNQPQHF. Using reference TRBV7-9 and TRBJ1-5 for the parts outside the CDR3, the full variable domain is DTGVSQNPRHKITKRGQNVTFRCDPISEHNRLYWYRQTLGQGPEFLTYFQNEAQLEKSRLLSDRFSAERPKGSFSTLEIQRTEQGDSAMYLCASSPGLDSNQPQHFGDGTRLSIL.

This clonotype occurred many times. The genes are TRBV28 and TRBJ2-1, with TRBD1 matching 11 bases. There are 14 residues in the CDR3. The V segment lost 6 bases and the J segment 8 bases; nucleotides outside the gene matches: 6. Germline-derived CDR1 and CDR2 are MDHEN and SYDVKM. The DNA for the CDR3 is TGTGCCAGCAGGACGGGACAGGGGGTCCATGAGCAGTTCTTC. Translation gives CASRTGQGVHEQFF.

This clonotype was seen a handful of times. V is TRBV13 and J is TRBJ2-5, with 8 bases identical to TRBD2. Trimming at V came to 0 bases and at J to 2 bases, leaving 5 bases not matched to a gene. The CDR3 runs 16 residues. Germline lookup yields CDR1 PRHDT and CDR2 FYEKMQ (reference sequence). CDR3 residues: CASSLGRSGGQETQYF. CDR3 sequence (DNA): TGTGCCAGCAGCTTAGGCCGGAGCGGGGGTCAAGAGACCCAGTACTTC. The variable domain in full, with the rest retrieved from reference TRBV13 and TRBJ2-5, is AAGVIQSPRHLIKEKRETATLKCYPIPRHDTVYWYQQGPGQDPQFLISFYEKMQSDKGSIPDRFSAQQFSDYHSELNMSSLELGDSALYFCASSLGRSGGQETQYFGPGTRLLVL.

This clonotype was counted many times. CDR3 sequence (DNA): TGTGCCAGCAGTTATGGACAGGGGGTAGGCATTGAAGCTTTCTTT. As protein: CASSYGQGVGIEAFF. The gene calls are TRBV6-5 and TRBJ1-1; 10 nucleotides match TRBD1. V dropped 3 bases and J dropped 7; count of bases not matched to a gene: 8. Looked up from germline, CDR1 is MNHEY and CDR2 is SVGAGI. The CDR3 is made up of 15 amino acids.

This clonotype occurred a few times. The chain joins TRBV2 to TRBJ2-7; D gene uncertain. CDR3 length: 12 amino acids. Per germline, CDR1 SNHLY and CDR2 FYNNEI. Trimming pared 6 bases from V and 2 bases from J, leaving 8 bases between. CDR3 sequence (DNA): TGTGCCAGCAGAACTATACCCTACGAGCAGTACTTC. Amino acid sequence: CASRTIPYEQYF.

This clonotype was recorded many times. This chain links TRBV19 with TRBJ1-4; D remains unclear. The CDR3 is 12 amino acids. Trimming left V 7 bases short and J 8 bases short, with 11 bases between. The germline V gene has CDR1 LNHDA and CDR2 SQIVND (reference sequence). The CDR3 DNA follows: TGTGCCAGTACCGCCGCGGGCGAAAAACTGTTTTTT. Translating gives CASTAAGEKLFF.

This clonotype was detected ten times or more. V usage is TRBV20-1 and J usage is TRBJ2-1; D may be TRBD1 (6 bases). With 1 base removed from V and 1 base from J, the gap between germline ends came to 8 bases. The germline V gene encodes CDR1 DFQATT and CDR2 SNEGSKA (reference sequence). The CDR3 is made up of 14 amino acids. The CDR3 DNA is TGCAGTGCTAGAGCGGGACATTCCTACAATGAGCAGTTCTTC. Protein sequence: CSARAGHSYNEQFF.

At least ten counts were recorded for this clonotype. V gene TRBV29-1 combines with J gene TRBJ2-3; no definite D call. Looked up from germline, CDR1 is SQVTM and CDR2 is ANQGSEA. This CDR3 has 14 residues. V was cut by 5 bases and J by 2 bases, with 14 bases left in between. This CDR3 is CSVRVDLATDTQYF. In DNA, the CDR3 is TGCAGCGTTCGGGTAGACCTCGCCACAGATACGCAGTATTTT.

In this sample, this clonotype turned up many times. The chain is built from TRBV18 and TRBJ2-7; 10 bases fit TRBD1. CDR1 is KGHSH and CDR2 is LQKENI in the germline V gene. Trimming removed 2 bases from V and 7 bases from J; junction bases left unmatched: 5. CDR3 length equals 14 residues. This CDR3 is CASSPSGQGREQYF. CDR3 sequence (DNA): TGTGCCAGCTCACCATCGGGACAGGGGCGAGAGCAGTACTTC. The whole variable domain, filled in from reference TRBV18 and TRBJ2-7, reads NAGVMQNPRHLVRRRGQEARLRCSPMKGHSHVYWYRQLPEEGLKFMVYLQKENIIDESGMPKERFSAEFPKEGPSILRIQQVVRGDSAAYFCASSPSGQGREQYFGPGTRLTVT.

This clonotype was counted at least ten times. The chain carries TRBV5-4 and TRBJ2-7; TRBD1 matches 9 bases. The V segment lost 3 bases and the J segment 5 bases; nucleotides outside the gene matches: 6. CDR1 and CDR2 (germline): SGHNT, YYREEE (reference sequence). The CDR3 covers 14 residues. This CDR3 reads CASSSGTGPHEQYF. The CDR3 coding sequence is TGTGCCAGCAGCTCCGGGACAGGGCCTCACGAGCAGTACTTC.

This clonotype was counted ten times or more. A read error may account for a junction end that differs from germline. The J gene is TRBJ1-1, the V gene TRBV4-2; 7 bases align to TRBD1. The germline V gene has CDR1 LGHNA and CDR2 YNFKEQ. CDR3 length equals 15 residues. The CDR3 DNA reads TGTGCCAGCAGTCAAGAAAAGCACAGGGGCACTGAAGCTTTCTTT. Amino acids: CASSQEKHRGTEAFF.

This clonotype came up a few times. The rearrangement links TRBV18 to TRBJ1-1; tentative D call: TRBD1 (5 bases). V lost 3 bases, J lost 4 bases, and 15 bases lay in between. Germline V gene lookup returns CDR1 KGHSH and CDR2 LQKENI. This CDR3 spans 15 amino acids. In nucleotides, the CDR3 is TGTGCCAGCTCACCCCGGCAGACGGGGACCACTGAAGCTTTCTTT. The encoded protein is CASSPRQTGTTEAFF.

This clonotype was detected many times. The rearrangement joins TRBV7-2 to TRBJ2-3, with 7 bases that match TRBD1. The CDR3 extends over 13 amino acids. With 5 bases clipped from V and 8 bases from J, the junction kept 7 bases outside the gene matches. Germline values: CDR1 SGHTA, CDR2 FQGNSA. CDR3 sequence reads: CASSASRQGTQYF. CDR3 nucleotide sequence: TGTGCCAGCAGCGCCTCCCGACAGGGTACGCAGTATTTT.

The chain has TRBV6-2 or TRBV6-3 and TRBJ2-5; TRBD1 matches 7 bases. J was trimmed by 2 bases and V by 8 bases; bases with no gene match: 11. Germline V gene lookup returns CDR1 MNHEY and CDR2 SVGEGT. CDR3 size: 15 residues. CDR3 in DNA: TGTGCCAGCTGCAGCAACAGGGGAACTCAAGAGACCCAGTACTTC. Translated, it gives CASCSNRGTQETQYF.

The sample holds many counts of this clonotype. The V and J genes are TRBV5-1 and TRBJ2-1, with D possibly TRBD1 on 5 matching bases. The length of the CDR3 is 14 residues. V gave up 4 bases and J gave up 1 base, with 9 bases separating them. CDR1 and CDR2 (germline): SGHRS, YFSETQ. The CDR3 bases are TGCGCCAGCAGCCCCCAGGGATCCTACAATGAGCAGTTCTTC. This translates into CASSPQGSYNEQFF.

This clonotype has only a few counts. The CDR3 DNA follows: TGCGCCAGCAGCTACCCCCGGGAGACCCAGTACTTC. It codes for CASSYPRETQYF. The V gene is TRBV5-1, the J gene TRBJ2-5; D remains unclear. Germline CDR1 SGHRS, CDR2 YFSETQ. Trimming pared 3 bases from V and 5 bases from J, leaving 8 bases between. The CDR3 length is 12 residues.

In its sample, this clonotype is medium-sized. The chain joins TRBV6-5 to TRBJ2-7; 7 bases map to TRBD2. The CDR3 length is 14 residues. Unmatched junction bases numbered 9, after V lost 5 bases and J lost 5 bases. CDR1 is MNHEY and CDR2 is SVGAGI in the germline V gene. This chain's CDR3 is CASSRDYLLDEQYF. The CDR3 nucleotides read TGTGCCAGCAGTCGGGACTACCTCCTGGACGAGCAGTACTTC.

This clonotype appeared a few times. This chain uses TRBV5-4 with TRBJ2-7; 14 bases agree with TRBD2. Germline loops: CDR1 SGHNT, CDR2 YYREEE (reference sequence). There are 16 residues in the CDR3. With 4 bases clipped from V and 3 bases from J, the junction kept 6 bases outside the gene matches. The CDR3 DNA reads TGTGCCAGCAGCCCTGGACTAGCGGGAGGTATCTACGAGCAGTACTTC. Encoded protein: CASSPGLAGGIYEQYF.

This clonotype has a count of ten or more. The CDR3 sequence is CSVDDGYTF. DNA for the CDR3: TGCAGCGTTGATGATGGCTACACCTTC. V is TRBV29-1 and J is TRBJ1-2; no clear D. The V end was cut by 3 bases, the J end by 6 bases, with 2 bases between. CDR1 and CDR2 from the germline V gene are SQVTM and ANQGSEA. The CDR3 has 9 residues.

This clonotype occurred many times. This chain joins TRBV18 and TRBJ2-3, with 9 positions matching TRBD1. This CDR3 is built from 15 residues. Germline CDR1 and CDR2: KGHSH and LQKENI. V lost 4 bases, J lost 1 base, and 3 bases stayed unmatched. CDR3 bases: TGTGCCAGCTCACTACAGGGGGCAGGCACAGATACGCAGTATTTT. This sequence encodes CASSLQGAGTDTQYF.